This T cell receptor beta chain came from a study of CD8 T cells in Susac syndrome. CDR3 length: 13 amino acids. V was shortened by 7 bases and J by 5 bases, with 14 bases between the two germline ends. Reverse transcription used about 0.45 to 1 ug RNA and random hexamers. TCRdb re-called the immunoSEQ multiplex PCR reads through MiXCR, storing one row per CDR3 protein. The sample shows approximately 180,000 distinct CDR3 sequences, around 94% of them seen only once. The source of this sequence is a human donor with Susac syndrome. V is TRBV12-3 or TRBV12-4 and J is TRBJ1-1, with D uncertain. Sequencing was performed on CD4+ T cells from PBMCs. CDR3 loop: CASTPRKGTEAFF. For the CDR3, the DNA is TGTGCCAGCACCCCCCGAAAGGGTACTGAAGCTTTCTTT.